A selection of T cell receptor beta chains follows, all from one sample in a study of T-cell reconstitution after alpha-beta-depleted transplantation in children. Using its own MiXCR run on the PCR reads, TCRdb lists one record per CDR3 protein. The repertoire consists of approximately 270,000 distinct CDR3 sequences, with nearly 10% occurring once and the leading ten covering around a tenth. Sample: PBMCs from the stem cell graft donor, taken from the stem cell graft. The receptor set was obtained from a human donor who donated a stem cell graft to a child with SCID. Each CDR3 is given without its conserved first and last residue. Clone size is given for some rows only: seen once, a few or many times, or a class if the clone is expanded.

V gene,clone size,CDR3 length,J gene,CDR3 protein
TRBV12-3/TRBV12-4,once,13,TRBJ2-7,ASGQGPIYGYEQY
TRBV2,many,13,TRBJ2-7,ASSEAGGRGYEQY
TRBV5-1,few,12,TRBJ1-1,ASSLATGGFEAF
TRBV5-1,.,13,TRBJ1-1,ASSPYLGGSTEAF
TRBV12-3/TRBV12-4,.,14,TRBJ1-5,ASSFATRSGIQPQH
TRBV5-1,.,11,TRBJ1-1,ASSPAGGTEAF
TRBV7-8,few,14,TRBJ1-1,ASSPGQEGGNTEAF
TRBV28,few,12,TRBJ2-7,ASNPLGQGSEQY
TRBV29-1,many,13,TRBJ2-2,SATGRDGNTGELF
TRBV7-9,few,11,TRBJ2-1,ASSPSGWDEQF
TRBV5-1,few,11,TRBJ2-5,ASSSQVAETQY